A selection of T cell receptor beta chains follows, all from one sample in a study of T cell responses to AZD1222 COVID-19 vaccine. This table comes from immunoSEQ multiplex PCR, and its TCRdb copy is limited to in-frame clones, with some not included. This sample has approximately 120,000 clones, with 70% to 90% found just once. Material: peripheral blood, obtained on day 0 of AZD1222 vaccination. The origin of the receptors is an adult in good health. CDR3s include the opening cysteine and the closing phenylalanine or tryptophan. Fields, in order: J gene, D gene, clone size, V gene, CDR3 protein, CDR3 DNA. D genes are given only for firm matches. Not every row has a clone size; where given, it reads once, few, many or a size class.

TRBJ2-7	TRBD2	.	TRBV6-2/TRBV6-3	CASSLTSGGAREQYF	TGTGCCAGCAGCTTGACTAGCGGGGGGGCCCGGGAGCAGTACTTC
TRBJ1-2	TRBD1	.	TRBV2	CASSEDRGDGYTF	TGTGCCAGCAGTGAGGACAGGGGTGATGGCTACACCTTC
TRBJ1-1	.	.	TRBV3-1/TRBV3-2	CASSQGTGPRSWRSEAFF	TGTGCCAGCAGCCAAGGGACCGGTCCACGGAGCTGGCGATCGGAAGCTTTCTTT
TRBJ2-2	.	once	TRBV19	CASSIGGLTGELFF	TGTGCCAGTAGTATAGGTGGACTAACCGGGGAGCTGTTTTTT
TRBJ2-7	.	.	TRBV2	CASKSGLDEQYF	TGTGCCAGCAAATCAGGGTTAGACGAGCAGTACTTC
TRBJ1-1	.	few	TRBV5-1	CASSLTWTVNTEAFF	TGCGCCAGCAGCCTGACCTGGACAGTTAACACTGAAGCTTTCTTT
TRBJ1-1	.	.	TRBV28	CASSSFLSEAFF	TGTGCCAGCAGTAGTTTTCTCTCTGAAGCTTTCTTT
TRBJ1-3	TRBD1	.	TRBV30	CAWGTGISGNTIYF	TGTGCCTGGGGGACAGGTATTTCAGGAAACACCATATATTTT
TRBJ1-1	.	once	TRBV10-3	CAIRPSATEAFF	TGTGCCATCAGACCCAGTGCGACTGAAGCTTTCTTT
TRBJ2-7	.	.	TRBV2	CASSEAYRVYEQYF	TGTGCCAGCAGTGAAGCTTACAGGGTCTACGAGCAGTACTTC
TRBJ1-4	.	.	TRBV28	CASRGDRTGWGEKLFF	TGTGCCAGCAGGGGGGACCGAACCGGATGGGGTGAAAAACTGTTTTTT
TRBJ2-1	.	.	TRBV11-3	CASSLGDSSYNEQFF	TGTGCCAGCAGCTTAGGCGACAGCTCCTACAATGAGCAGTTCTTC
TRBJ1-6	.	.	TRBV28	CASSQGSLWGSPLHF	TGTGCCTCCTCCCAGGGGTCTCTTTGGGGATCACCCCTCCACTTT
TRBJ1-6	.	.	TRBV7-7	CASSTGTANSPLHF	TGTGCTAGCAGCACCGGGACCGCGAATTCACCCCTCCACTTT
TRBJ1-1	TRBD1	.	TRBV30	CAWSGQYGTADTEAFF	TGTGCCTGGAGTGGACAATATGGGACAGCCGACACTGAAGCTTTCTTT
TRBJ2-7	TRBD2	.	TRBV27	CASSLAAGGPYEQYF	TGTGCCAGCAGTTTAGCGGCGGGAGGGCCCTACGAGCAGTACTTC
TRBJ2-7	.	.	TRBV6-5	CASSKEPPYEQYF	TGTGCCAGCTCCAAGGAACCGCCCTACGAGCAGTACTTC
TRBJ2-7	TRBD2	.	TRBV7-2	CASSLGLAGLAYEQYF	TGTGCCAGCAGCCTGGGTTTAGCGGGGTTGGCCTACGAGCAGTACTTC
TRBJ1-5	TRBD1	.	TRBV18	CASSPGTGGIQPQHF	TGTGCCAGCTCACCTGGGACAGGGGGCATTCAGCCCCAGCATTTT
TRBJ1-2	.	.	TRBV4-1	CASSREQALNYGYTF	TGCGCCAGCAGCCGAGAACAGGCACTAAACTATGGCTACACCTTC
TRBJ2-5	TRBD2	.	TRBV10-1	CASSEETSGQETQYF	TGCGCCAGCAGTGAGGAGACTAGCGGGCAAGAGACCCAGTACTTC
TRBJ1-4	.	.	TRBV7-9	CASRRMGANEKLFF	TGTGCCAGCAGAAGGATGGGTGCTAATGAAAAACTGTTTTTT
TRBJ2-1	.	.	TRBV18	CASSINRVYNEQFF	TGTGCCAGCTCAATTAACAGGGTCTACAATGAGCAGTTCTTC
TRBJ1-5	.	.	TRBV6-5	CASSYGQGGSPQHF	TGTGCCAGCAGTTACGGGCAGGGCGGATCGCCCCAGCATTTT
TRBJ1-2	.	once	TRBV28	CASSTTTGTYGYTF	TGTGCCAGCAGCACAACGACAGGTACCTATGGCTACACCTTC
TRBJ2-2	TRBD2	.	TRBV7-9	CASSLSSGKNTGELFF	TGTGCCAGCAGCCTGTCCAGCGGGAAAAACACCGGGGAGCTGTTTTTT
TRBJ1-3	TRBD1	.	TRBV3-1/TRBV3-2	CASSQGRTGHTIYF	TGTGCCAGCAGCCAAGGGCGGACAGGGCACACCATATATTTT
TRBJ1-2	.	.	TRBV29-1	CSVVWGANYGYTF	TGCAGCGTTGTTTGGGGTGCTAACTATGGCTACACCTTC
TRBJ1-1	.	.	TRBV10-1	CASSGMGAAEAFF	TGCGCCAGCAGTGGTATGGGCGCCGCCGAAGCTTTCTTT